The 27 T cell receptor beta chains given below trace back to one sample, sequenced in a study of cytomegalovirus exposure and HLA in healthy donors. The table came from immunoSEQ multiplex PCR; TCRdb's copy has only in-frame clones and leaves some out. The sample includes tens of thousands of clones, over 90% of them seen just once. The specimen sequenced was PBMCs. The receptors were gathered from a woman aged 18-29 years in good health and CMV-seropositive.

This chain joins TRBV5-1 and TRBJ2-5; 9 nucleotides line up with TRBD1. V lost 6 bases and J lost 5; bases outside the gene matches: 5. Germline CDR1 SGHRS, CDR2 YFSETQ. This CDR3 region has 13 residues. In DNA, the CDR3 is TGCGCCAGCATCCACGGGACAGGGGAGACCCAGTACTTC. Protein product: CASIHGTGETQYF.

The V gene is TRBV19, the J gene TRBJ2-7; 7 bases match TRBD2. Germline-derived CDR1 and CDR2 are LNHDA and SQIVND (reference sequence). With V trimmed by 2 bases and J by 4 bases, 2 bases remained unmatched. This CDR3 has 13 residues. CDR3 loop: CASSIRRGYEQYF. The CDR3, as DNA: TGTGCCAGTAGTATACGGCGGGGGTACGAGCAGTACTTC.

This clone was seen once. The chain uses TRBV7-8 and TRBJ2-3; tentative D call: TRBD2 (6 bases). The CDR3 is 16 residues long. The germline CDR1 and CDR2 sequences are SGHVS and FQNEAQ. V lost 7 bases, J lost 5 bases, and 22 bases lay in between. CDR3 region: CASNVRPGRSGDTQYF. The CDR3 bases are TGTGCCAGCAACGTACGCCCCGGGAGATCGGGAGATACGCAGTATTTT.

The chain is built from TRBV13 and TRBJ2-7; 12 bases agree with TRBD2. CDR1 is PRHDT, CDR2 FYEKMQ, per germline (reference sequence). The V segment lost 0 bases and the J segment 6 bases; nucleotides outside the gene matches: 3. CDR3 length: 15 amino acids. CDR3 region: CASSLGLAGGREQYF. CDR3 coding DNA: TGTGCCAGCAGCTTAGGTCTAGCGGGAGGGCGCGAGCAGTACTTC.

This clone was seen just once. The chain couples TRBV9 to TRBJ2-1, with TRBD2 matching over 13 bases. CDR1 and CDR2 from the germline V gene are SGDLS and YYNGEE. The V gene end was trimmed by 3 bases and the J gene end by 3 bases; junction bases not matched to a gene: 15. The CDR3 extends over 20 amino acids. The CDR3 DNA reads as TGTGCCAGCAGCGGAGGATCCGGGACTAGCGGGACCCCATGCTACAATGAGCAGTTCTTC. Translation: CASSGGSGTSGTPCYNEQFF.

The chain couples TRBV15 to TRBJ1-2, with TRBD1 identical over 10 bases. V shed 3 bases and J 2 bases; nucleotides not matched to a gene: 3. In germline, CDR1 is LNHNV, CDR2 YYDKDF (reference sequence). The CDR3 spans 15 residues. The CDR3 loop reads CATSRTGGKNYGYTF. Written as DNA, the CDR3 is TGTGCCACCAGCAGGACAGGGGGCAAGAACTATGGCTACACCTTC.

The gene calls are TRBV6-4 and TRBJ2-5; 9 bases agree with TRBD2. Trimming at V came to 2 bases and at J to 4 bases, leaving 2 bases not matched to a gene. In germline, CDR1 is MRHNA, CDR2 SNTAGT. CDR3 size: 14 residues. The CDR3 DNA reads TGTGCCAGCAGTGACGGCGGGAGGGTAGAGACCCAGTACTTC. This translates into CASSDGGRVETQYF.

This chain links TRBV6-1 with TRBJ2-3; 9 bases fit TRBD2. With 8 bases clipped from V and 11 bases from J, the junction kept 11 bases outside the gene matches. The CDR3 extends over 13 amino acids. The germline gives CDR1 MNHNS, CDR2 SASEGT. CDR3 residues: CASGDLAGVVQYF. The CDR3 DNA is TGTGCCAGCGGGGACTTAGCGGGAGTTGTGCAGTATTTT.

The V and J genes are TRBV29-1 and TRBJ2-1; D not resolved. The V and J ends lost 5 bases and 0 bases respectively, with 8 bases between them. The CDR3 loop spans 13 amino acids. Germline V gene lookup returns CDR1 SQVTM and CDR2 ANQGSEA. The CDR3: CSVRLSSYNEQFF. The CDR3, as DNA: TGCAGCGTTCGTCTAAGCTCCTACAATGAGCAGTTCTTC.

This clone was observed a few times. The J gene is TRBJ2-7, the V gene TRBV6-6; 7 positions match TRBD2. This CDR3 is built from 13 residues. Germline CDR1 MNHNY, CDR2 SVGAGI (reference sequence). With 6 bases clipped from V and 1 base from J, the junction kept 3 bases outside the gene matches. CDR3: CASSLGGSYEQYF. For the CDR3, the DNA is TGTGCCAGCAGCTTGGGAGGGTCCTACGAGCAGTACTTC.

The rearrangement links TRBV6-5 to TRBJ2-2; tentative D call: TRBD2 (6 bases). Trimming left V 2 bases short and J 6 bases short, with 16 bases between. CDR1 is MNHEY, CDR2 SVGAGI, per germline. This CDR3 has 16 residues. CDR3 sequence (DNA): TGTGCCAGCAGTTACAGCCCGAACCCGGGGGCCGGGGAGCTGTTTTTT. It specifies CASSYSPNPGAGELFF.

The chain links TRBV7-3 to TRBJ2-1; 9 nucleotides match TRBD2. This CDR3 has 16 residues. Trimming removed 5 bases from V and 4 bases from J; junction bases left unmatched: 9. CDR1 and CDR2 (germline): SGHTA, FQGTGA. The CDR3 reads CASSESSGIVYNEQFF. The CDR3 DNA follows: TGTGCCAGCAGCGAATCTAGCGGGATCGTGTACAATGAGCAGTTCTTC.

The CDR3 sequence is CASSDPRGGTGELFF. For the CDR3, the DNA is TGTGCCAGCAGTGACCCCAGAGGCGGCACCGGGGAGCTGTTTTTT. This chain joins TRBV2 and TRBJ2-2; D ambiguous. The CDR3 length is 15 residues. Deletions cut 3 bases from V and 4 bases from J, with 12 bases between. Germline V gene data show CDR1 as SNHLY and CDR2 as FYNNEI.

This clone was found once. Here the CDR3 reads CASSRALYNEQFF. CDR3 coding DNA: TGTGCCAGCAGCAGGGCCCTCTACAATGAGCAGTTCTTC. The chain links TRBV28 to TRBJ2-1; D may be TRBD1 (5 bases). V lost 6 bases and J lost 3, with 9 bases in between. Germline V gene sequence: CDR1 MDHEN, CDR2 SYDVKM. The CDR3 is 13 amino acids.

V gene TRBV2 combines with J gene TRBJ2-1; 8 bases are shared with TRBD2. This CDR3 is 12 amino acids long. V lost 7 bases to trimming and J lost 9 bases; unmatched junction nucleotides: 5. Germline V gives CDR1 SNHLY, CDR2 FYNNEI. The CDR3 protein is CASTQREIEQFF. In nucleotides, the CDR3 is TGTGCCAGCACACAGCGGGAGATTGAGCAGTTCTTC.

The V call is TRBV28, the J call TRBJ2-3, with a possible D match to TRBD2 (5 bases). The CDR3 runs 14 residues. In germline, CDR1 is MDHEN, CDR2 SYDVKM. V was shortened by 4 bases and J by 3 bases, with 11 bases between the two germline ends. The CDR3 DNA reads TGTGCCAGCAGTTCTGAGCGGAAGACAGATACGCAGTATTTT. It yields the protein CASSSERKTDTQYF.

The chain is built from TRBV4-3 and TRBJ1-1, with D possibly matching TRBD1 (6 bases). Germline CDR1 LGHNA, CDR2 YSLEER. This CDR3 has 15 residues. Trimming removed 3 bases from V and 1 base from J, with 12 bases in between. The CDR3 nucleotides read TGCGCCAGCAGCCAGGTAGGACAGCCGAACACTGAAGCTTTCTTT. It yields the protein CASSQVGQPNTEAFF.

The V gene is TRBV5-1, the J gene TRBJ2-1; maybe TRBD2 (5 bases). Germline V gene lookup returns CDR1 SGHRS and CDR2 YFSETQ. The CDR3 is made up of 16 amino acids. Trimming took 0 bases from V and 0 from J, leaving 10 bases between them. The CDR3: CASSLGTRSSYNEQFF. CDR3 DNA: TGCGCCAGCAGCTTGGGGACTCGCAGCTCCTACAATGAGCAGTTCTTC.

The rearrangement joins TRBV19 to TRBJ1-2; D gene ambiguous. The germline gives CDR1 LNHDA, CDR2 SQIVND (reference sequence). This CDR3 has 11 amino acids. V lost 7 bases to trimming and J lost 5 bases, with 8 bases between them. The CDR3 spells CASNFGYGYTF. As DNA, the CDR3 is TGTGCCAGTAACTTCGGGTATGGCTACACCTTC.

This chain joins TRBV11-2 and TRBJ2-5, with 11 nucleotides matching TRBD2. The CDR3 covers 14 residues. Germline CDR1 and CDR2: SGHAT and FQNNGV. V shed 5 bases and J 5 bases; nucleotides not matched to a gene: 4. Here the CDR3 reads CASSPGLAEETQYF. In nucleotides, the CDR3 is TGTGCCAGCAGCCCGGGACTAGCGGAGGAGACCCAGTACTTC.

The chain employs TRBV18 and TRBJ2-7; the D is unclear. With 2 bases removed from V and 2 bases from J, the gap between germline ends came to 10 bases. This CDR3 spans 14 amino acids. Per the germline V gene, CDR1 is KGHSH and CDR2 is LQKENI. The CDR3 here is CASSPVPGPYEQYF. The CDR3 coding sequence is TGTGCCAGCTCACCAGTTCCAGGTCCCTACGAGCAGTACTTC.

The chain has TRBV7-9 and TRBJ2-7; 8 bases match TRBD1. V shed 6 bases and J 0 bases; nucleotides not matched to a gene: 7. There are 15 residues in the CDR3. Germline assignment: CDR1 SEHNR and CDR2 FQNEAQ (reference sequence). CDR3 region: CASSSDRGISYEQYF. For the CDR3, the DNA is TGTGCCAGCAGTTCAGACAGGGGAATCTCCTACGAGCAGTACTTC. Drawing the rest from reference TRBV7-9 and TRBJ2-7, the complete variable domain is DTGVSQNPRHKITKRGQNVTFRCDPISEHNRLYWYRQTLGQGPEFLTYFQNEAQLEKSRLLSDRFSAERPKGSFSTLEIQRTEQGDSAMYLCASSSDRGISYEQYFGPGTRLTVT.

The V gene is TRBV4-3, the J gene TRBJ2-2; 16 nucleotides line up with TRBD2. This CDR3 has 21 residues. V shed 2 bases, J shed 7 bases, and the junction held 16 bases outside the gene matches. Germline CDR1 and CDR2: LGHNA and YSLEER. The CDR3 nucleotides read TGCGCCAGCAGCCAACTCCTGTCGGGACTAGCGGGAGGGCTAGCAAGCGGGGAGCTGTTTTTT. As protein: CASSQLLSGLAGGLASGELFF.

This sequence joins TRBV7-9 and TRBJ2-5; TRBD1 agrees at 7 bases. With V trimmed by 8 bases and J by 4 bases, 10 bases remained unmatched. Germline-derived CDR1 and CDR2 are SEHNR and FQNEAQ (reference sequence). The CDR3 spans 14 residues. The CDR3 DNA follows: TGTGCCAGCCAAAAAACCGGGACAGCAGAGACCCAGTACTTC. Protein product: CASQKTGTAETQYF.

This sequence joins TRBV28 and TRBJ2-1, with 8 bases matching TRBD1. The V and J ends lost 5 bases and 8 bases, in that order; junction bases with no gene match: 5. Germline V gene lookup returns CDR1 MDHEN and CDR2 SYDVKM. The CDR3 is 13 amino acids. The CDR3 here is CASSDRGEDEQFF. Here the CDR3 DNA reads TGTGCCAGCAGTGACAGGGGAGAGGATGAGCAGTTCTTC.

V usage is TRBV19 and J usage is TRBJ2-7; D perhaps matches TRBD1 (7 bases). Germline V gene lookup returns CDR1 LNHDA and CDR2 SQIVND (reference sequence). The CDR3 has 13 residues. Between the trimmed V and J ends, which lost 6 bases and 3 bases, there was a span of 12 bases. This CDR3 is CASRRQGGYEQYF. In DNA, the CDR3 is TGTGCCAGTAGGCGGCAGGGGGGCTACGAGCAGTACTTC.

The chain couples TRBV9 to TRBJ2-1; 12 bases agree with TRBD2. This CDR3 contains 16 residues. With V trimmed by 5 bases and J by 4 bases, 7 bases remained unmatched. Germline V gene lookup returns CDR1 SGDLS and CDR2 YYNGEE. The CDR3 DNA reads TGTGCCAGCAGTCCTAGCGGGAGGGCCATTTACAATGAGCAGTTCTTC. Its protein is CASSPSGRAIYNEQFF.